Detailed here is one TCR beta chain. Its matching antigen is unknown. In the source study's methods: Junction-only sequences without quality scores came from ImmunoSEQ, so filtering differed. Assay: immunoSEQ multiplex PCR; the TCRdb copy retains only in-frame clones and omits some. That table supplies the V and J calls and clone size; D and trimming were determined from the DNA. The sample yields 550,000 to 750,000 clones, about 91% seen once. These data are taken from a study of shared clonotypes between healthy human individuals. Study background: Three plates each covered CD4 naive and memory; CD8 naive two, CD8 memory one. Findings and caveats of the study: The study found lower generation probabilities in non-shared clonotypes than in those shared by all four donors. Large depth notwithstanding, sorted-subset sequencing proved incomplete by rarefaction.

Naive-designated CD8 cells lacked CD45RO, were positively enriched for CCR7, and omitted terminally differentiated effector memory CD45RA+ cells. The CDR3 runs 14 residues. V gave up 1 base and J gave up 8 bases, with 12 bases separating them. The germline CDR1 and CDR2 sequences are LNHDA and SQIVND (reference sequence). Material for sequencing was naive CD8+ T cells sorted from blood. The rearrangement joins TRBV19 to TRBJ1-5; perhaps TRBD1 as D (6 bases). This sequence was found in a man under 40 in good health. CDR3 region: CASSIGGGLEPQHF. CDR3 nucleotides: TGTGCCAGTAGTATAGGTGGGGGCTTGGAGCCCCAGCATTTT.